One sample yielded the 28 T cell receptor beta chains listed below, sequenced in a study of identical twins. TCRdb re-called the 5' RACE reads with MiXCR, one entry per CDR3 protein. The table records about 240,000 distinct CDR3 sequences, roughly 13% of them present only once. The same sample was also studied in work on yellow fever vaccine responses in identical twins.

The sample consisted of memory (CD45RO+) T cells sorted from blood. These receptors were obtained from a woman aged 18 to 35 in good health.

The chain employs TRBV20-1 and TRBJ1-6; 7 bases fit TRBD1. Germline lookup yields CDR1 DFQATT and CDR2 SNEGSKA (reference sequence). The CDR3 runs 16 residues. V shed 4 bases, J shed 7 bases, and the junction held 13 bases outside the gene matches. The CDR3 is CSAKDGGQAGNSPLHF. The DNA for the CDR3 is TGCAGTGCTAAGGATGGAGGACAGGCCGGCAATTCACCCCTCCACTTT.

In its sample, this clonotype was seen once. The gene calls are TRBV3-1 and TRBJ2-1; 11 bases are shared with TRBD2. The germline CDR1 and CDR2 sequences are LGHDT and YNNKEL (reference sequence). The junction had 17 bases not matched to a gene; V was cut back by 11 bases and J by 2 bases. The CDR3 runs 18 residues. The CDR3 protein is CAFCLQGTSGITYNEQFF. CDR3 bases: TGTGCCTTCTGTTTACAGGGGACTAGCGGCATTACCTACAATGAGCAGTTCTTC.

This chain uses TRBV29-1 with TRBJ2-3, with D perhaps TRBD2 (6 bases). Germline loops: CDR1 SQVTM, CDR2 ANQGSEA. V was pared by 4 bases and J by 4 bases, with 18 bases between. CDR3 length: 15 residues. The CDR3 region is CSVANPGGGSDTQYF. CDR3 nucleotide sequence: TGCAGCGTTGCCAATCCCGGGGGAGGCTCAGATACGCAGTATTTT.

The chain couples TRBV5-1 to TRBJ2-2; weak D call: TRBD2 (5 bases). Germline V lookup: CDR1 SGHRS, CDR2 YFSETQ. Trimming stripped 2 bases from V and 1 base from J, with 12 bases between. The CDR3 extends over 16 amino acids. In nucleotides, the CDR3 is TGCGCCAGCAGCTTCGGCGGGTTAGGGAACACCGGGGAGCTGTTTTTT. Translated, it gives CASSFGGLGNTGELFF.

This clonotype was observed at least ten times. This rearrangement joins TRBV29-1 to TRBJ2-7; 9 bases match TRBD1. J lost 4 bases, V lost 3 bases, and 10 bases had no gene match. CDR3 size: 15 residues. CDR1 SQVTM and CDR2 ANQGSEA come from the germline V gene. Here the CDR3 reads CSVEPPGTGLYEQYF. DNA for the CDR3: TGCAGCGTTGAGCCACCCGGGACAGGGTTGTACGAGCAGTACTTC.

The CDR3 nucleotides read TGTGCCAGCAGCTTACTAGCGGGAGGGATCCTTGAGCAGTTCTTC. Translating it yields CASSLLAGGILEQFF. The chain joins TRBV11-1 to TRBJ2-1; TRBD2 agrees at 12 bases. This CDR3 is built from 15 residues. CDR1 is SGHAT, CDR2 FQDESV, per germline (reference sequence). Germline trimming cut 2 bases from V and 9 bases from J; bases unmatched to any gene: 5.

V gene TRBV27 combines with J gene TRBJ2-3; maybe TRBD1 (6 bases). The CDR3 consists of 15 residues. Germline CDR1 and CDR2: MNHEY and SMNVEV (reference sequence). Trimming took 5 bases from V and 0 from J, leaving 12 bases between them. In DNA, the CDR3 is TGTGCCAGCAGTCTTGAGGGACATAGCACAGATACGCAGTATTTT. Its protein product is CASSLEGHSTDTQYF.

This clonotype was recorded at least ten times. The V and J genes are TRBV4-3 and TRBJ1-5; possibly TRBD1 for D (6 bases). Per germline, CDR1 LGHNA and CDR2 YSLEER. CDR3 length equals 15 residues. The germline V and J ends were trimmed by 1 base and 6 bases, with 13 bases remaining between them. DNA for the CDR3: TGCGCCAGCAGCCAAGTGGCGGGACACCTTCAGCCCCAGCATTTT. Its protein product is CASSQVAGHLQPQHF.

This clonotype was observed a handful of times. The chain employs TRBV24-1 and TRBJ2-7, with TRBD1 matching 9 bases. CDR3 size: 16 residues. Unmatched junction bases numbered 9, after V lost 3 bases and J lost 4 bases. CDR1 and CDR2 (germline): KGHDR, SFDVKD. The CDR3, as DNA: TGTGCCACCAGTGATGGAAGGGGACAGGGACGGTACGAGCAGTACTTC. It yields the protein CATSDGRGQGRYEQYF.

Only a few counts were recorded for this clonotype. V and J are TRBV12-3 or TRBV12-4 and TRBJ2-1; TRBD2 matches at 12 bases. The CDR3 extends over 17 amino acids. J lost 1 base, V lost 6 bases, and 7 bases had no gene match. The CDR3 protein is CASSRGLAGNSYNEQFF. CDR3 DNA sequence: TGTGCCAGCAGCCGTGGACTAGCGGGAAATTCCTACAATGAGCAGTTCTTC.

The chain carries TRBV6-1 and TRBJ2-5; unclear D gene. Germline CDR1 and CDR2: MNHNS and SASEGT. V dropped 8 bases and J dropped 4 bases, with 17 bases sitting between them. The CDR3 is made up of 14 amino acids. CDR3 amino acids: CASSRTAGGETQYF. Here the CDR3 DNA reads TGTGCCAGCTCCCGGACGGCCGGCGGAGAGACCCAGTACTTC.

The V call is TRBV12-3 or TRBV12-4, the J call TRBJ2-2; 13 positions match TRBD2. J was trimmed by 5 bases and V by 3 bases; bases with no gene match: 6. The CDR3 consists of 17 residues. The CDR3 loop is CASSFTLAGGRTGELFF. CDR3 nucleotide sequence: TGTGCCAGCAGTTTTACACTAGCGGGAGGGAGGACCGGGGAGCTGTTTTTT.

V usage is TRBV30 and J usage is TRBJ2-5; D gene unclear. Germline assignment: CDR1 GTSNPN and CDR2 SVGIG (reference sequence). Deletions cut 0 bases from V and 3 bases from J, with 8 bases between. The length of the CDR3 is 13 residues. The CDR3 reads CAWSVRQKETQYF. DNA for the CDR3: TGTGCCTGGAGTGTACGCCAGAAAGAGACCCAGTACTTC. Combining the CDR3 with reference TRBV30 and TRBJ2-5 gives the whole variable domain SQTIHQWPATLVQPVGSPLSLECTVEGTSNPNLYWYRQAAGRGLQLLFYSVGIGQISSEVPQNLSASRPQDRQFILSSKKLLLSDSGFYLCAWSVRQKETQYFGPGTRLLVL.

This clonotype occurred a few times. The chain uses TRBV24-1 and TRBJ1-1; 11 nucleotides align to TRBD1. The CDR3 consists of 15 residues. V was clipped by 9 bases and J by 3 bases; unmatched bases: 8. CDR1 and CDR2 from the germline V gene are KGHDR and SFDVKD. The CDR3 spells CATRGQGALDTEAFF. CDR3 sequence (DNA): TGTGCCACCCGAGGACAGGGGGCGTTGGACACTGAAGCTTTCTTT.

This clonotype was counted ten times or more. V usage is TRBV6-4 and J usage is TRBJ2-2; D is undetermined. The CDR3 covers 16 residues. V was trimmed by 0 bases and J by 3 bases, leaving 11 bases between them. Germline V gives CDR1 MRHNA, CDR2 SNTAGT. The CDR3 DNA is TGTGCCAGCAGTGACTCGGGGTCCGGAGACACCGGGGAGCTGTTTTTT. It is translated as CASSDSGSGDTGELFF.

Comments on this clonotype: A read error may be the cause here, since a much bigger clone is one base away. J is TRBJ2-1 and V is TRBV20-1, with a tentative D call TRBD2 (6 bases). Germline values: CDR1 DFQATT, CDR2 SNEGSKA (reference sequence). The CDR3 loop spans 17 amino acids. DNA of the CDR3: TGCTGTGCTAGCCGTCTCCCCACCGGGAGCTTGTTCAATGAGCAGTTCTTC. This sequence encodes CCASRLPTGSLFNEQFF.

This chain links TRBV27 with TRBJ2-3, with D possibly matching TRBD1 (6 bases). The CDR3 has 15 amino acids. V lost 3 bases and J lost 2, with 12 bases in between. The V gene's germline CDR1 is MNHEY and CDR2 SMNVEV (reference sequence). The CDR3 bases are TGTGCCAGCAGTTTCTTGGGGGCGAACACAGATACGCAGTATTTT. Translated, it gives CASSFLGANTDTQYF.

The table lists this clonotype with many counts. The genes are TRBV6-1 and TRBJ2-1, with D perhaps TRBD2 (6 bases). This CDR3 contains 14 residues. V lost 6 bases, J lost 7 bases, and 16 bases lay in between. CDR1 MNHNS and CDR2 SASEGT come from the germline V gene. CDR3 sequence reads: CASSLGGISNEQFF. As DNA, the CDR3 is TGTGCCAGCAGCCTAGGCGGGATAAGTAATGAGCAGTTCTTC.

This clonotype was seen many times. The chain is built from TRBV20-1 and TRBJ2-7; 7 positions match TRBD1. This CDR3 has 11 amino acids. The J segment lost 7 bases and the V segment lost 5 bases, leaving 5 bases of the junction unmatched. Per germline, CDR1 DFQATT and CDR2 SNEGSKA (reference sequence). The CDR3 spells CSAPDRDEQYF. In nucleotides, the CDR3 is TGCAGTGCTCCTGACAGGGATGAGCAGTACTTC.

This clonotype was seen repeatedly, ten times or more. The chain uses TRBV29-1 and TRBJ2-1, with a tentative D call TRBD1 (5 bases). The V end lost 0 bases, the J end lost 8 bases, and 17 bases lay between the germline ends. This CDR3 contains 15 residues. Germline V gene data show CDR1 as SQVTM and CDR2 as ANQGSEA. The CDR3 protein is CSVEDLQDTGDEQFF. CDR3 coding DNA: TGCAGCGTTGAAGATCTTCAGGACACAGGTGATGAGCAGTTCTTC.

The rearrangement links TRBV20-1 to TRBJ1-5, with D tentatively TRBD1 (5 bases). Deletions cut 3 bases from V and 4 bases from J, with 10 bases between. Germline lookup yields CDR1 DFQATT and CDR2 SNEGSKA (reference sequence). This CDR3 is 13 amino acids long. CDR3 in amino acids: CSASTGMNQPQHF. The CDR3 bases are TGCAGTGCTAGTACAGGAATGAATCAGCCCCAGCATTTT.

This clonotype was seen at least ten times. The chain couples TRBV28 to TRBJ2-5, with D unclear. Trimming left V 3 bases short and J 7 bases short, with 12 bases between. Germline lookup yields CDR1 MDHEN and CDR2 SYDVKM. The CDR3 is 13 residues long. CDR3 protein: CASSFVGKGTQYF. In nucleotides, the CDR3 is TGTGCCAGCAGTTTCGTAGGTAAAGGGACCCAGTACTTC.

This clonotype came up many times. The rearrangement uses TRBV6-2 or TRBV6-3 and TRBJ2-1; D gene ambiguous. Between the trimmed V and J ends, which lost 2 bases and 0 bases, there was a span of 8 bases. This CDR3 has 15 residues. Germline lookup yields CDR1 MNHEY and CDR2 SVGEGT. CDR3 protein: CASSYLQSSYNEQFF. CDR3 in DNA: TGTGCCAGCAGTTACCTCCAGAGCTCCTACAATGAGCAGTTCTTC.

The chain uses TRBV10-3 and TRBJ2-7; D is undetermined. The CDR3 is 13 amino acids. Trimming removed 0 bases from V and 2 bases from J, with 5 bases in between. Germline V gene lookup returns CDR1 ENHRY and CDR2 SYGVKD. CDR3 nucleotide sequence: TGTGCCATCAGTGAGTCTTATCCCTACGAGCAGTACTTC. This encodes CAISESYPYEQYF.

The J gene is TRBJ1-5, the V gene TRBV28; perhaps TRBD1 as D (5 bases). The V and J ends lost 1 base and 2 bases respectively, with 15 bases between them. This CDR3 has 17 residues. CDR1 is MDHEN and CDR2 is SYDVKM in the germline V gene. The CDR3 DNA reads TGTGCCAGCAGTTTATCCCTGTCACAGGTTGGCAATCAGCCCCAGCATTTT. The encoded protein is CASSLSLSQVGNQPQHF. Supplemented by reference TRBV28 and TRBJ1-5, the full variable domain reads DVKVTQSSRYLVKRTGEKVFLECVQDMDHENMFWYRQDPGLGLRLIYFSYDVKMKEKGDIPEGYSVSREKKERFSLILESASTNQTSMYLCASSLSLSQVGNQPQHFGDGTRLSIL.

CDR3 sequence: CASSLGAGAQYF. The CDR3 nucleotides read TGTGCCAGCAGCTTAGGTGCCGGGGCGCAGTATTTT. The chain links TRBV7-2 to TRBJ2-3; weak D call: TRBD2 (5 bases). Germline V CDR1 and CDR2: SGHTA, FQGNSA. Trimming took off 1 base at V and 10 bases at J, with 9 bases between the two ends. The CDR3 extends over 12 amino acids.

The V and J genes are TRBV6-1 and TRBJ2-5; 10 bases align to TRBD2. Trimming removed 5 bases from V and 5 bases from J; junction bases left unmatched: 17. This CDR3 spans 18 amino acids. CDR1 is MNHNS and CDR2 is SASEGT in the germline V gene. This chain's CDR3 is CASSNRPGTSVLLETQYF. The DNA for the CDR3 is TGTGCCAGCAGTAACCGCCCCGGGACTAGCGTTTTGCTGGAGACCCAGTACTTC.

CDR3 sequence reads: CASSQDYLQFF. The DNA for the CDR3 is TGTGCCAGCAGCCAAGATTATTTACAGTTCTTC. This chain uses TRBV3-1 with TRBJ2-1; D gene ambiguous. Germline V gives CDR1 LGHDT, CDR2 YNNKEL (reference sequence). The CDR3 extends over 11 amino acids. V was pared by 0 bases and J by 13 bases, with 7 bases between.